The clone carrying this T cell receptor (beta chain) has only a few counts. Repertoires were generated with immunoSEQ multiplex PCR, while TCRdb's copy carries only in-frame clones and drops some. The sample holds tens of thousands of clones; about 83% are singletons and the top ten take around 2%. Germline CDR1 ENHRY, CDR2 SYGVKD. CDR3 length: 14 residues. Trimming took off 3 bases at V and 0 bases at J, with 8 bases between the two ends. This record belongs to a study of ipilimumab plus nivolumab after autologous stem cell transplantation. This clonotype originated in a male donor with diffuse large B-cell lymphoma. The gene calls are TRBV10-3 and TRBJ1-2; D is ambiguous. The starting material was PBMCs, obtained in a trial of ipilimumab plus nivolumab as post-transplant consolidation. CDR3: CAISDLLANYGYTF. The CDR3 nucleotides read TGTGCCATCAGTGACCTCTTAGCTAACTATGGCTACACCTTC.